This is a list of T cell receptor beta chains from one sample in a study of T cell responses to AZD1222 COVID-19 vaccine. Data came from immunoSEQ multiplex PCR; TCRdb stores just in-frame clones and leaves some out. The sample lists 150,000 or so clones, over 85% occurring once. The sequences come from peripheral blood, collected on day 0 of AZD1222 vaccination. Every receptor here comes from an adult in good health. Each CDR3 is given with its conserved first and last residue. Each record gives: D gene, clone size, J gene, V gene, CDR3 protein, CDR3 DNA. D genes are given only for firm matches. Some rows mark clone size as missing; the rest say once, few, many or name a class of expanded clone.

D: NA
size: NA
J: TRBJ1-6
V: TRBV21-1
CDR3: CAHYSGARTVAPLHF
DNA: TGTGCCCACTACTCGGGGGCCAGGACGGTCGCACCCCTCCACTTT

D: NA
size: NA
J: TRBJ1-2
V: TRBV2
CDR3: CATTSRFRDNPYGYTF
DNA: TGTGCCACCACAAGCAGATTCCGGGACAACCCCTATGGCTACACCTTC

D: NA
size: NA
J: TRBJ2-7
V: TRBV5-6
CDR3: CASSFGISYEQYF
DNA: TGTGCCAGCAGCTTCGGGATATCCTACGAGCAGTACTTC

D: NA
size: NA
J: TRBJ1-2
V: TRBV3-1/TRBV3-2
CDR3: CASSLYSSGDGYTF
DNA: TGTGCCAGCAGCCTATACAGCTCCGGAGATGGCTACACCTTC

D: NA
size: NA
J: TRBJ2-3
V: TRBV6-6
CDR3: CASSYSGDTQYF
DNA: TGTGCCAGCAGTTACTCTGGAGATACGCAGTATTTT

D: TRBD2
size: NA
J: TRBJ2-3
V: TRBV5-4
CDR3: CASSFAGGLSDTQYF
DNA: TGTGCCAGCAGCTTCGCGGGAGGGCTGTCAGATACGCAGTATTTT

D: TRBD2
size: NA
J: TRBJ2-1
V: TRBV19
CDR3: CASSAPGLVQFF
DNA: TGTGCCAGTAGTGCCCCGGGACTAGTGCAGTTCTTC

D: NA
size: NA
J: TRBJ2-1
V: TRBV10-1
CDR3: CASSETGDRWGYNEQFF
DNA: TGCGCCAGCAGTGAGACCGGGGACCGTTGGGGCTACAATGAGCAGTTCTTC

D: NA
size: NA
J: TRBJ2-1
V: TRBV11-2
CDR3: CASSLWGHRADNEQFF
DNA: TGTGCCAGCAGCTTATGGGGACATCGGGCCGACAATGAGCAGTTCTTC

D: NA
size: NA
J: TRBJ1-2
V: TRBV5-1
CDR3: CASSLVQGSAGYTF
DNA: TGCGCCAGCAGCTTGGTTCAGGGGAGCGCTGGCTACACCTTC

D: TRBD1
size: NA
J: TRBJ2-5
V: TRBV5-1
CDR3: CASSFYRGQGETQYF
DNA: TGCGCCAGCAGCTTTTACAGGGGTCAAGGAGAGACCCAGTACTTC

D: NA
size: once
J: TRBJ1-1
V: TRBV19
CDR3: CASSRREDTEAFF
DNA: TGTGCCAGTAGTAGGCGGGAAGACACTGAAGCTTTCTTT

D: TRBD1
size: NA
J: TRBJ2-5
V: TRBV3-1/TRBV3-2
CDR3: CASSQGEWGQGSPGETQYF
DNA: TGTGCCAGCAGCCAAGGAGAGTGGGGACAGGGGTCCCCCGGGGAGACCCAGTACTTC

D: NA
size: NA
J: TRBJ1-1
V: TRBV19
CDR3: CASSLQSRAEAFF
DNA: TGTGCCAGTTCACTCCAGAGCAGGGCTGAAGCTTTCTTT